These 7 T cell receptor beta chains originate from one sample sequenced in a study of T cells expressing NK-cell markers. TCRdb reworked the 5' RACE reads into one entry per CDR3 protein, no DNA. This table lists some 440,000 distinct CDR3 sequences. Sequenced: blood T cells: a sorted CD56 or NKG2C T cell subset, CD4+ or CD8+ T cells, or bulk PBMC T cells (not recorded which). The receptors derive from a woman aged 50 to 65 in good health.

The J gene is TRBJ2-1, the V gene TRBV7-9; TCRdb returns TRBD2, unconfirmable since there is no DNA. CDR3 size: 15 residues. CDR1 is SEHNR and CDR2 is FQNEAQ in the germline V gene (reference sequence). The CDR3: CASSLERAGRNEQFF. Supplemented by reference TRBV7-9 and TRBJ2-1, the full variable domain reads DTGVSQNPRHKITKRGQNVTFRCDPISEHNRLYWYRQTLGQGPEFLTYFQNEAQLEKSRLLSDRFSAERPKGSFSTLEIQRTEQGDSAMYLCASSLERAGRNEQFFGPGTRLTVL.

The J gene is TRBJ2-3, the V gene TRBV5-6. The CDR3 runs 13 residues. Germline CDR1 is SGHDT and CDR2 is YYEEEE. The chain's CDR3 is CASSLGQADTQYF. Together with reference TRBV5-6 and TRBJ2-3, the CDR3 gives the full variable domain: DAGVTQSPTHLIKTRGQQVTLRCSPKSGHDTVSWYQQALGQGPQFIFQYYEEEERQRGNFPDRFSGHQFPNYSSELNVNALLLGDSALYLCASSLGQADTQYFGPGTRLTVL.

The J gene is TRBJ2-5, the V gene TRBV14. There are 13 residues in the CDR3. CDR1 is SGHDN and CDR2 is FVKESK in the germline V gene. This CDR3 is CASSQVSGGTQYF.

This chain joins TRBV29-1 and TRBJ2-7. The CDR3 spans 14 residues. CDR1 and CDR2 from the germline V gene are SQVTM and ANQGSEA. CDR3 amino acids: CSVTEATSSYEQYF.

The chain employs TRBV10-3 and TRBJ2-7. Germline CDR1 ENHRY, CDR2 SYGVKD. This CDR3 has 13 residues. The CDR3 sequence is CAVKASATYEQYF.

V and J are TRBV18 and TRBJ2-3; the D call of TRBD1 rests on TCRdb alone, since no DNA is present to check it. There are 14 residues in the CDR3. Germline CDR1 KGHSH, CDR2 LQKENI. CDR3 residues: CASSPPTRGDTQYF.

The rearrangement joins TRBV9 to TRBJ2-2; TCRdb lists TRBD2, though no DNA is available to test this call. The germline V gene has CDR1 SGDLS and CDR2 YYNGEE. CDR3 length: 16 amino acids. CDR3 protein: CASSFIGTSGTGELFF.